These T cell receptor beta chains were read from a single sample in a study of control samples from healthy donors and cancer patients. Assay used: immunoSEQ multiplex PCR; TCRdb lists only in-frame clones, some missing. The sample contains about 110,000 clones, approximately 91% of which appear only once. The material sequenced was blood. The receptor source for this set is a young woman in good health. Both conserved end residues are part of each CDR3. The order of the fields is D gene, V gene, clone size, J gene, CDR3 protein, CDR3 DNA. A D gene is named only where the DNA matches it firmly. The size of a clone is reported for some rows only, either as once, few or many, or as a class for expanded clones.

D: NA
V: TRBV15
size: NA
J: TRBJ1-4
CDR3: CATGTDTNEKLFF
DNA: TGTGCCACCGGGACGGATACTAATGAAAAACTGTTTTTT

D: NA
V: TRBV4-3
size: NA
J: TRBJ2-7
CDR3: CASSQEGDRSYEQYF
DNA: TGCGCCAGCAGCCAAGAAGGAGACAGATCCTACGAGCAGTACTTC

D: NA
V: TRBV5-4
size: NA
J: TRBJ2-1
CDR3: CASSSGHGNEQFF
DNA: TGTGCCAGCAGCTCCGGACACGGGAATGAGCAGTTCTTC

D: NA
V: TRBV5-1
size: once
J: TRBJ1-6
CDR3: CASSLQESNSPLHF
DNA: TGCGCCAGCAGCTTACAGGAGTCCAATTCACCCCTCCACTTT

D: NA
V: TRBV9
size: NA
J: TRBJ2-2
CDR3: CASSVGGWGTGELFF
DNA: TGTGCCAGCAGCGTAGGAGGTTGGGGCACCGGGGAGCTGTTTTTT

D: NA
V: TRBV30
size: NA
J: TRBJ1-1
CDR3: CAWNKEQAEAFF
DNA: TGTGCCTGGAATAAGGAACAGGCTGAAGCTTTCTTT

D: TRBD2
V: TRBV7-3
size: NA
J: TRBJ2-3
CDR3: CASSETGGSTDTQYF
DNA: TGTGCCAGCAGCGAAACGGGGGGAAGCACAGATACGCAGTATTTT

D: NA
V: TRBV28
size: NA
J: TRBJ2-6
CDR3: CASSLAPAISGANVLTF
DNA: TGTGCCAGCAGTTTAGCGCCGGCGATCTCTGGGGCCAACGTCCTGACTTTC

D: NA
V: TRBV29-1
size: NA
J: TRBJ1-2
CDR3: CSVEESRASGYTF
DNA: TGCAGCGTTGAAGAAAGCAGGGCGAGCGGCTACACCTTC

D: NA
V: TRBV30
size: NA
J: TRBJ2-4
CDR3: CAWSGPAIAKNIQYF
DNA: TGTGCCTGGAGTGGCCCAGCAATAGCCAAAAACATTCAGTACTTC

D: TRBD1
V: TRBV12-3/TRBV12-4
size: NA
J: TRBJ1-3
CDR3: CASRSGGGNTIYF
DNA: TGTGCCAGCAGGTCAGGGGGTGGAAACACCATATATTTT

D: NA
V: TRBV6-1
size: NA
J: TRBJ1-4
CDR3: CASSEEIGGFNEKLFF
DNA: TGTGCCAGCAGTGAAGAAATTGGGGGTTTTAATGAAAAACTGTTTTTT

D: TRBD1
V: TRBV30
size: NA
J: TRBJ2-1
CDR3: CAWAGGQGVFDEQFF
DNA: TGTGCCTGGGCTGGGGGTCAGGGGGTTTTCGATGAGCAGTTCTTC

D: TRBD2
V: TRBV7-8
size: NA
J: TRBJ2-3
CDR3: CASSKGLAGVTDTQYF
DNA: TGTGCCAGCAGCAAGGGACTAGCGGGAGTCACAGATACGCAGTATTTT

D: TRBD1
V: TRBV4-3
size: NA
J: TRBJ1-1
CDR3: CASSQEGTGFRSEAFF
DNA: TGCGCCAGCAGCCAAGAGGGGACAGGGTTCAGGTCTGAAGCTTTCTTT

D: NA
V: TRBV28
size: NA
J: TRBJ2-1
CDR3: CATSPPSRDGVSYNEQFF
DNA: TGTGCCACCTCCCCTCCTTCCAGGGATGGAGTCTCCTACAATGAGCAGTTCTTC

D: NA
V: TRBV1
size: NA
J: TRBJ2-7
CDR3: CTSSPPRGARLDEQYF
DNA: TGCACCAGCAGTCCGCCCAGGGGAGCCCGATTAGACGAGCAGTACTTC

D: TRBD1
V: TRBV15
size: NA
J: TRBJ2-7
CDR3: CATKGQGLYDEQYF
DNA: TGTGCCACAAAGGGACAGGGGTTGTACGACGAGCAGTACTTC

D: NA
V: TRBV10-1
size: NA
J: TRBJ2-3
CDR3: CASSESRGVSTDTQYF
DNA: TGCGCCAGCAGTGAATCCCGCGGGGTCAGCACAGATACGCAGTATTTT

D: NA
V: TRBV30
size: NA
J: TRBJ2-1
CDR3: CAWSAGSSYNEQFF
DNA: TGTGCCTGGAGTGCGGGCTCCTCCTACAATGAGCAGTTCTTC